These T cell receptor beta chains were read from a single sample in a study of blood T cell repertoires in COVID-19. Clones were read by immunoSEQ multiplex PCR, and TCRdb kept only the in-frame ones, dropping some. The sample lists a few hundred thousand clones, about 80% seen once, with around 4.1% in the top ten. The sample comprised PBMCs or T cells enriched from blood (not recorded which). All receptors come from a man younger than 45 with acute COVID-19. Both conserved end residues are part of each CDR3. A D gene is named only where the DNA matches it firmly. Clone size appears in some rows only: once, few, many, or a class for an expanded clone.

D gene	J gene	V gene	clone size	CDR3 protein	CDR3 DNA
-	TRBJ1-1	TRBV6-1	-	CASSEGTGRTEAFF	TGTGCCAGCAGTGAAGGAACAGGACGGACTGAAGCTTTCTTT
-	TRBJ1-5	TRBV2	once	CASSGLGQSNQPQHF	TGTGCCAGCAGTGGTCTAGGACAGAGCAATCAGCCCCAGCATTTT
TRBD1	TRBJ2-6	TRBV19	few	CASSTQPGTAISGANVLTF	TGTGCCAGTAGTACTCAACCCGGGACAGCAATCTCTGGGGCCAACGTCCTGACTTTC
-	TRBJ2-2	TRBV27	-	CASSLMGSTGELFF	TGTGCCAGCAGTTTAATGGGCAGCACCGGGGAGCTGTTTTTT
-	TRBJ2-1	TRBV24-1	-	CATREGPRNEQFF	TGTGCCACCAGGGAGGGGCCAAGGAATGAGCAGTTCTTC
-	TRBJ1-1	TRBV6-4	-	CASSEGSGTEAFF	TGTGCCAGCAGTGAAGGGTCGGGAACTGAAGCTTTCTTT
TRBD1	TRBJ1-1	TRBV6-5	few	CASCLDGTGVAFF	TGTGCCAGCTGTCTTGATGGGACAGGGGTCGCTTTCTTT
TRBD2	TRBJ2-1	TRBV5-1	-	CASSASGTRHNEQFF	TGTGCCAGCAGCGCCTCCGGGACTAGACACAATGAGCAGTTCTTC
TRBD1	TRBJ1-3	TRBV28	-	CASSLPGTGTGNTIYF	TGTGCCAGCAGTTTACCCGGGACAGGGACTGGAAACACCATATATTTT
TRBD1	TRBJ1-5	TRBV2	-	CASTEGTANQPQHF	TGTGCCAGCACCGAGGGGACAGCAAATCAGCCCCAGCATTTT
-	TRBJ1-1	TRBV15	-	CATSRVAGYTEAFF	TGTGCCACCAGCAGAGTGGCGGGATACACTGAAGCTTTCTTT
TRBD1	TRBJ1-2	TRBV19	few	CASSTAGQRYGYTF	TGTGCCAGTAGTACGGCGGGACAGCGCTATGGCTACACCTTC
TRBD1	TRBJ2-3	TRBV18	-	CASSPMGDRGTDTQYF	TGTGCCAGCTCACCAATGGGGGACAGGGGCACAGATACGCAGTATTTT
-	TRBJ1-1	TRBV6-5	once	CASSRGLRGGTEAFF	TGTGCCAGCAGTAGAGGGCTCAGGGGCGGCACTGAAGCTTTCTTT
-	TRBJ1-5	TRBV6-4	-	CASSLPCSPQPQHF	TGTGCCAGCAGTCTCCCGTGTAGTCCTCAGCCCCAGCATTTT
-	TRBJ2-1	TRBV11-1	-	CASSLLRDNEQFF	TGTGCCAGCAGCCTCCTTCGGGACAATGAGCAGTTCTTC
-	TRBJ1-4	TRBV4-2	-	CASSQGWDTEKLFF	TGTGCCAGCAGCCAGGGATGGGACACTGAAAAACTGTTTTTT
-	TRBJ2-2	TRBV7-3	-	CASSPLPRETGELFF	TGTGCCAGCAGCCCGCTTCCGCGGGAAACCGGGGAGCTGTTTTTT
-	TRBJ2-2	TRBV5-1	-	CASSLQGGETGELFF	TGCGCCAGCAGCTTGCAGGGGGGTGAAACCGGGGAGCTGTTTTTT
-	TRBJ1-4	TRBV7-8	-	CASSLGQTGQLNEKLFF	TGTGCCAGCAGCTTGGGTCAGACAGGACAACTTAATGAAAAACTGTTTTTT
TRBD1	TRBJ1-1	TRBV5-1	-	CASGETGASGTEAFF	TGCGCCAGTGGTGAGACAGGGGCATCGGGGACTGAAGCTTTCTTT
TRBD1	TRBJ1-4	TRBV9	few	CASSQQGVNEKLFF	TGTGCCAGCAGCCAGCAGGGGGTTAATGAAAAACTGTTTTTT
TRBD1	TRBJ1-1	TRBV29-1	-	CSVTGDRAFF	TGCAGCGTTACAGGGGACCGAGCTTTCTTT
-	TRBJ1-1	TRBV5-6	-	CASSSLLATEAFF	TGTGCCAGCAGCTCCCTTTTGGCCACTGAAGCTTTCTTT
-	TRBJ2-2	TRBV11-3	once	CASSLGPGELFF	TGTGCCAGCAGCTTAGGGCCAGGGGAGCTGTTTTTT
-	TRBJ2-2	TRBV30	-	CAWSPGLNTGELFF	TGTGCCTGGAGCCCGGGACTGAACACCGGGGAGCTGTTTTTT
TRBD1	TRBJ2-5	TRBV6-5	-	CASSYYLDRGQETQYF	TGTGCCAGCAGTTACTACCTAGACAGGGGCCAAGAGACCCAGTACTTC
TRBD2	TRBJ2-2	TRBV5-1	-	CASSSPPGLAGITNTGELFF	TGTGCCAGCAGCTCTCCACCGGGACTAGCGGGAATCACCAACACCGGGGAGCTGTTTTTT
-	TRBJ1-1	TRBV19	-	CASIDPGTEAFF	TGTGCCAGTATCGATCCGGGAACTGAAGCTTTCTTT
-	TRBJ1-5	TRBV4-1	few	CASSQKTSGQPQHF	TGCGCCAGCAGCCAGAAGACCTCGGGTCAGCCCCAGCATTTT
-	TRBJ1-6	TRBV28	-	CASSIRSAALHF	TGTGCCAGCAGTATCCGGAGTGCTGCCCTCCACTTT
-	TRBJ2-3	TRBV5-1	-	CASSLGTADTQYF	TGTGCCAGCAGCTTGGGTACAGCCGATACGCAGTATTTT
TRBD1	TRBJ1-2	TRBV19	few	CASSSGTGGYGYTF	TGTGCCAGTAGCTCCGGGACAGGGGGCTATGGCTACACCTTC
TRBD1	TRBJ1-1	TRBV29-1	-	CSVQGMNTEAFF	TGCAGCGTACAGGGGATGAACACTGAAGCTTTCTTT
-	TRBJ1-3	TRBV2	-	CASKASAGRRGNTIYF	TGTGCCAGCAAAGCATCGGCAGGGCGACGTGGAAACACCATATATTTT
-	TRBJ1-5	TRBV6-2/TRBV6-3	-	CASSYFSQPQHF	TGTGCCAGCAGTTACTTCTCTCAGCCCCAGCATTTT
TRBD2	TRBJ2-2	TRBV7-8	once	CASSLMGLATGELFF	TGTGCCAGCAGCTTAATGGGACTAGCTACCGGGGAGCTGTTTTTT
-	TRBJ2-2	TRBV6-6	once	CASGGQLTGELFF	TGTGCCAGCGGAGGACAGCTCACCGGGGAGCTGTTTTTT
TRBD1	TRBJ1-1	TRBV27	-	CASSFGTGGTEAFF	TGTGCCAGCAGTTTTGGGACAGGGGGCACTGAAGCTTTCTTT
-	TRBJ2-1	TRBV27	-	CASSSSYEAHEQFF	TGTGCCAGCAGTTCCTCGTATGAGGCGCATGAGCAGTTCTTC
TRBD1	TRBJ2-4	TRBV19	few	CACGQGVDIQYF	TGTGCCTGTGGACAGGGGGTGGACATTCAGTACTTC
-	TRBJ2-3	TRBV25-1	-	CASSEFGRGDTQYF	TGTGCCAGCAGTGAATTTGGCCGGGGAGATACGCAGTATTTT